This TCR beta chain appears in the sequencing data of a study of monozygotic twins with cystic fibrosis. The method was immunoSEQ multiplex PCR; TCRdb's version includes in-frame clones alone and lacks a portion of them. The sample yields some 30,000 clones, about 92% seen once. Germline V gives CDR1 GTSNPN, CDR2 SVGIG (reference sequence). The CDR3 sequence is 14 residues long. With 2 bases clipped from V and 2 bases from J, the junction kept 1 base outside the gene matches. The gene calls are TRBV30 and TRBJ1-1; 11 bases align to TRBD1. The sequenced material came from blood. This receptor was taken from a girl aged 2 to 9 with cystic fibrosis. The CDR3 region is CAWSRTGGNTEAFF. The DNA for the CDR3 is TGTGCCTGGAGTCGGACAGGGGGCAACACTGAAGCTTTCTTT.